A selection of T cell receptor beta chains follows, all from one sample in a study of pediatric ulcerative colitis. The data were produced by immunoSEQ multiplex PCR, yet TCRdb's version contains in-frame clones alone and is incomplete. Of fewer than 30,000 clones listed, over 65% are singletons. Sequencing used gut tissue. These receptors all come from a boy aged 5-17 years with severe ulcerative colitis. Each CDR3 is given with its conserved first and last residue. D genes are given only for firm matches. Expanded clones get a size class; other rows say once, few or many, or leave the size out.

d_gene	v_gene	len	abundance	j_gene	CDR3nt	CDR3aa
-	TRBV4-1	17	-	TRBJ2-7	TGCGCCAGCAGCCAAGAGGGGGCACTCGAATTACCCTACGAGCAGTACTTC	CASSQEGALELPYEQYF
TRBD2	TRBV25-1	16	-	TRBJ2-1	TGTGCCAGCAGTGAATTGGCGGGAGGGCCGGAGAATGAGCAGTTCTTC	CASSELAGGPENEQFF
TRBD2	TRBV7-2	17	hyperexpanded	TRBJ2-1	TGTGCCAGCAGTCCTGAACCTAGCGGGAGTCTCTACAATGAGCAGTTCTTC	CASSPEPSGSLYNEQFF
-	TRBV21-1	16	-	TRBJ2-1	TGTGCCAGCAGCAAAGTGCTGAGGGAGCCCTACAATGAGCAGTTCTTC	CASSKVLREPYNEQFF
TRBD2	TRBV14	15	-	TRBJ2-7	TGTGCCAGCAGCCAAGATTTTAGCGGGACCTACGAGCAGTACTTC	CASSQDFSGTYEQYF
-	TRBV25-1	14	-	TRBJ2-7	TGTGCCAGCTCCGACGGAGGGCCCTCCTACGAGCAGTACTTC	CASSDGGPSYEQYF
-	TRBV10-3	11	-	TRBJ2-1	TGTGCCATCAGTGCCCTTAATGAGCAGTTCTTC	CAISALNEQFF
-	TRBV30	11	-	TRBJ1-4	TGTGCCTGGAGTTGGGAAGAAAAACTGTTTTTT	CAWSWEEKLFF
-	TRBV7-3	12	-	TRBJ2-2	TGTGCCAGCAGCCCTCTACCCGGGGAGCTGTTTTTT	CASSPLPGELFF
TRBD1	TRBV19	12	few	TRBJ1-2	TGTGCCAGTAGTACGACAGGGTATGGCTACACCTTC	CASSTTGYGYTF
-	TRBV18	16	-	TRBJ1-1	TGTGCCAGCTCAGCAGGGTCACCTAATTTGAACACTGAAGCTTTCTTT	CASSAGSPNLNTEAFF
-	TRBV9	15	few	TRBJ1-1	TGTGCCAGCAGCGTAGATGGGGGCGGAACCACTGAAGCTTTCTTT	CASSVDGGGTTEAFF
TRBD2	TRBV6-5	14	-	TRBJ2-1	TGTGCCACTCAAGGACTAGCGGGATACAGTGAGCAGTTCTTC	CATQGLAGYSEQFF
-	TRBV21-1	16	-	TRBJ2-5	TGTGCCAGCAGGGCCCCCGGGGTAGCAGATAGGGAGACCCAGTACTTC	CASRAPGVADRETQYF
TRBD2	TRBV2	14	once	TRBJ2-3	TGTGCCAGCAGTGGTAGCGGGGGCACAGATACGCAGTATTTT	CASSGSGGTDTQYF
TRBD1	TRBV9	14	-	TRBJ1-1	TGTGCCAGCAGCGTAGCAGGGGGAGGGACTGAAGCTTTCTTT	CASSVAGGGTEAFF
-	TRBV29-1	10	few	TRBJ1-2	TGCAGCTCGGGACACTATGGCTACACCTTC	CSSGHYGYTF
-	TRBV19	12	-	TRBJ2-3	TGTGCCAGTAGTATTGACTCCTATACGCAGTATTTT	CASSIDSYTQYF
-	TRBV5-6	12	-	TRBJ1-1	TGTGCCAGCAGCTTGGTACAGGGAGAAGCTTTCTTT	CASSLVQGEAFF
-	TRBV19	12	-	TRBJ2-7	TGTGCCAGTAGTATCGAGGGAGGCGAGCAGTACTTC	CASSIEGGEQYF
TRBD2	TRBV29-1	14	-	TRBJ2-5	TGCAGCGTTCCGACTAGCGGGCTCCAAGAGACCCAGTACTTC	CSVPTSGLQETQYF
TRBD1	TRBV7-9	15	-	TRBJ2-7	TGTGCCAGCAGCCCACCCCCGGGACAGGCCTACGAGCAGTACTTC	CASSPPPGQAYEQYF
-	TRBV11-3	16	-	TRBJ2-3	TGTGCCAGCAGCTCCAAATTAGCGGAACCGGGAGATACGCAGTATTTT	CASSSKLAEPGDTQYF
TRBD2	TRBV11-3	17	-	TRBJ2-1	TGTGCCAGCAGCTTAGATCCCACAGCGGGAGTTGGCGATGAGCAGTTCTTC	CASSLDPTAGVGDEQFF
-	TRBV19	10	-	TRBJ1-5	TGTGCCCATCCGAAGGGGTCCCAGCATTTT	CAHPKGSQHF
TRBD2	TRBV5-1	14	-	TRBJ2-5	TGCGCCAGCAGCGACGGACTAGGAGGGGAGACCCAGTACTTC	CASSDGLGGETQYF
TRBD2	TRBV15	16	-	TRBJ2-2	TGTGCCACCAGCACCGACGGGGGGAAAAACACCGGGGAGCTGTTTTTT	CATSTDGGKNTGELFF
-	TRBV20-1	11	-	TRBJ2-1	TGCAGTGCTAGCGGAAACAGTGAGCAGTTCTTC	CSASGNSEQFF
TRBD1	TRBV10-3	16	-	TRBJ2-2	TGTGCCATCAGTGAGGGGACAGGGGTCAACACCGGGGAGCTGTTTTTT	CAISEGTGVNTGELFF
-	TRBV6-1	14	-	TRBJ1-1	TGTGCCAGCAGTGAAATGTCCCCGACAGCCGAAGCTTTCTTT	CASSEMSPTAEAFF
-	TRBV19	14	-	TRBJ1-2	TGTGCCAGTAGTATAGAGTGGCAGCTCTATGGCTACACCTTC	CASSIEWQLYGYTF
-	TRBV2	19	-	TRBJ1-1	TGTGCCAGCAGTGACCTGCCCCAGCCGAGGACAGATCGGAACACTGAAGCTTTCTTT	CASSDLPQPRTDRNTEAFF